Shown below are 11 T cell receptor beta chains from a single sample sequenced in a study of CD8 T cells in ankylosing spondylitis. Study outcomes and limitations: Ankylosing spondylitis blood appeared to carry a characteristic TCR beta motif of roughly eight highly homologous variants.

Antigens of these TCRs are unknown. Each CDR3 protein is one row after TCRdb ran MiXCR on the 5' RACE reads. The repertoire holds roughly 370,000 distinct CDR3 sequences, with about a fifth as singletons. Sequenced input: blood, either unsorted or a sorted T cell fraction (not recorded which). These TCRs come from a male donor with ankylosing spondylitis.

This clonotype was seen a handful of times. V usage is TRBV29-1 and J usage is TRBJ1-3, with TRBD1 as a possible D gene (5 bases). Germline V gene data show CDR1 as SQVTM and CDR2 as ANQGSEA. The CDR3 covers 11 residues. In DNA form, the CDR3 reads TGCAGTGCGGGGGAGGGAAACACCATATATTTT. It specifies CSAGEGNTIYF.

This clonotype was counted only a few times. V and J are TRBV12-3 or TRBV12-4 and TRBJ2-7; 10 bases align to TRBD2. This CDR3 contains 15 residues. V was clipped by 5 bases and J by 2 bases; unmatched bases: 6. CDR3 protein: CASSLRLAGAYEQYF. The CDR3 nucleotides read TGTGCCAGCAGTCTACGACTAGCGGGTGCCTACGAGCAGTACTTC.

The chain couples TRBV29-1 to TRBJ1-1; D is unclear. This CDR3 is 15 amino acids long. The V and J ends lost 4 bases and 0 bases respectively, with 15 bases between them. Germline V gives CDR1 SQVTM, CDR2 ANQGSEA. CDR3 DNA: TGCAGCGTTGTAGGACGGGTTAATGTGAACACTGAAGCTTTCTTT. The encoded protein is CSVVGRVNVNTEAFF.

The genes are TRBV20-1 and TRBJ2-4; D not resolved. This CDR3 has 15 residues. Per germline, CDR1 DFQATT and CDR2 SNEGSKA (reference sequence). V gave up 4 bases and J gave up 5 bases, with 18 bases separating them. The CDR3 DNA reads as TGCAGTGCTACGCCAGGCTTTTCTCCGGAAAACATTCAGTACTTC. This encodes CSATPGFSPENIQYF.

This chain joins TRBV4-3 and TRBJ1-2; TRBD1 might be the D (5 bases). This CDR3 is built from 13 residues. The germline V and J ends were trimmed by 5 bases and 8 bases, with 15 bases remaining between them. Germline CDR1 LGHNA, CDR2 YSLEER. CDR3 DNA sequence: TGCGCCAGCAGCTCCCCAGGGTTACGAGGCTACACCTTC. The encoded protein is CASSSPGLRGYTF.

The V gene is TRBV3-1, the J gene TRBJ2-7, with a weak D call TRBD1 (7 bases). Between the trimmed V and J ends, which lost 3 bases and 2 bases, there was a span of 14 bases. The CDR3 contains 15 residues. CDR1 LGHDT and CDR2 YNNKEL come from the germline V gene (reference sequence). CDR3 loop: CASSQEGQRTYEQYF. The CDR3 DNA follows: TGTGCCAGCAGCCAGGAGGGACAGAGAACCTACGAGCAGTACTTC.

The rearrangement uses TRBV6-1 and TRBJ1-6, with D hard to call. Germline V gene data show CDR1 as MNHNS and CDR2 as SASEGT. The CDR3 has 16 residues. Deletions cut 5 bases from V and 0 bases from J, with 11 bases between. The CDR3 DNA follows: TGTGCCAGCAGTCGGGCGGCGAGCTCCTATAATTCACCCCTCCACTTT. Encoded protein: CASSRAASSYNSPLHF.

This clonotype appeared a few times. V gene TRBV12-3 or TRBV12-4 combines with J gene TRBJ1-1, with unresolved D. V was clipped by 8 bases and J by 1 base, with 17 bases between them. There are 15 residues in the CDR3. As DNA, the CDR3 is TGTGCCAGCGGTGGTACACCCAACGCGAACACTGAAGCTTTCTTT. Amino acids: CASGGTPNANTEAFF.

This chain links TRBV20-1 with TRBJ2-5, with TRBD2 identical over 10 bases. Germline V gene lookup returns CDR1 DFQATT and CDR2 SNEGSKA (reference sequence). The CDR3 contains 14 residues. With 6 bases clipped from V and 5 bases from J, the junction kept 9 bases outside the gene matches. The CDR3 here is CSAATGLAYETQYF. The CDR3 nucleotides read TGCAGTGCAGCAACGGGACTAGCGTATGAGACCCAGTACTTC.

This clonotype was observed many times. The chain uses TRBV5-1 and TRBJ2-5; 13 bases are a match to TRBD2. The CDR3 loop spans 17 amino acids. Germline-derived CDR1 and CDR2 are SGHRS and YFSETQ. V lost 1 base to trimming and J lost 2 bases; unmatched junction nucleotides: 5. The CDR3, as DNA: TGCGCCAGCAGCTTGAGACTAGCGGGAGGTTGGCAAGAGACCCAGTACTTC. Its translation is CASSLRLAGGWQETQYF. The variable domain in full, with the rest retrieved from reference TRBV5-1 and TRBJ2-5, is KAGVTQTPRYLIKTRGQQVTLSCSPISGHRSVSWYQQTPGQGLQFLFEYFSETQRNKGNFPGRFSGRQFSNSRSEMNVSTLELGDSALYLCASSLRLAGGWQETQYFGPGTRLLVL.

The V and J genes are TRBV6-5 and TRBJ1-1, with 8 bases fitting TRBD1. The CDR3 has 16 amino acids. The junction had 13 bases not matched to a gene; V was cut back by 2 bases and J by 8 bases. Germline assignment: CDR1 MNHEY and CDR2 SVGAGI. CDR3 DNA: TGTGCCAGCAGTTACCAGGGGGCATTTGGGATACGCGAAGCTTTCTTT. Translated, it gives CASSYQGAFGIREAFF.